This entry lists 30 T cell receptor beta chains sequenced from one sample in a study of blood T cell repertoires in COVID-19 (TCRdb year 2020). The library was produced with the immunoSEQ multiplex PCR assay. TCRdb carries this immuneACCESS record with in-frame sequences only. Its versions omit some clonotypes, under half of them owing to an unresolved V gene in the studies checked, with the rest unexplained. The sample yields about 140,000 clones; more than 75% were counted once. The ten largest clones represent around 5% of the sample. The source material was peripheral blood. The source is a human donor in a cohort sampled during active COVID-19.

The chain joins TRBV7-2 to TRBJ2-5; TRBD1 might be the D (6 bases). Trimming shortened V by 4 bases and J by 5 bases, and 14 bases separated the two germline ends. Germline CDR1 is SGHTA and CDR2 is FQGNSA. The CDR3 length is 14 residues. The CDR3 loop reads CASSWRNRGETQYF. CDR3 nucleotides: TGTGCCAGCAGCTGGCGTAATAGGGGGGAGACCCAGTACTTC.

The chain employs TRBV5-4 and TRBJ2-7; D gene uncertain. The CDR3 sequence is 12 residues long. Germline assignment: CDR1 SGHNT and CDR2 YYREEE (reference sequence). V lost 4 bases to trimming and J lost 3 bases, with 8 bases between them. The CDR3 DNA reads TGTGCCAGCAGCCAAAACAGCTACGAGCAGTACTTC. Amino acids: CASSQNSYEQYF.

The V call is TRBV6-5, the J call TRBJ2-5, with D perhaps TRBD2 (6 bases). CDR1 and CDR2 from the germline V gene are MNHEY and SVGAGI. V was cut by 6 bases and J by 4 bases, with 18 bases left in between. The CDR3 spans 15 residues. CDR3 coding DNA: TGTGCCAGCAGGGCTCTGCAACTAGCCGGAGAGACCCAGTACTTC. It is translated as CASRALQLAGETQYF.

In the case of this clone: At one of its ends the junction is not consistent with the germline gene, which may arise from a read error. The chain employs TRBV11-2 and TRBJ2-3; 9 bases match TRBD2. The CDR3 consists of 16 residues. The germline V gene has CDR1 SGHAT and CDR2 FQNNGV. CDR3 nucleotides: TGTGCCAGCAGTTTAGCGGGAGTGGAGCGCACAGATACGCAGTATTTT. Encoded protein: CASSLAGVERTDTQYF.

This chain links TRBV7-9 with TRBJ1-3; 7 nucleotides agree with TRBD1. Looked up from germline, CDR1 is SEHNR and CDR2 is FQNEAQ (reference sequence). The CDR3 sequence is 16 residues long. V lost 0 bases to trimming and J lost 1 base; unmatched junction nucleotides: 3. DNA for the CDR3: TGTGCCAGCAGCTTAGCCAGGGGGTCGTCTGGAAACACCATATATTTT. As protein: CASSLARGSSGNTIYF.

The gene calls are TRBV5-8 and TRBJ2-7; 11 positions agree with TRBD2. The V segment lost 0 bases and the J segment 3 bases; nucleotides outside the gene matches: 2. The CDR3 has 15 residues. Germline lookup yields CDR1 SGHTS and CDR2 YDEGEE. The CDR3 reads CASSLVLAGVYEQYV. Here the CDR3 DNA reads TGTGCCAGCAGCTTGGTACTAGCGGGGGTCTACGAGCAGTACGTC.

The chain joins TRBV4-2 to TRBJ2-1, with D possibly matching TRBD1 (5 bases). Germline loops: CDR1 LGHNA, CDR2 YNFKEQ. The CDR3 is 17 residues long. V lost 0 bases and J lost 0, with 12 bases in between. This CDR3 reads CASSQERGGNSYNEQFF. In DNA, the CDR3 is TGTGCCAGCAGCCAAGAAAGGGGTGGGAACTCCTACAATGAGCAGTTCTTC.

The gene calls are TRBV3-1 (or the pseudogene TRBV3-2) and TRBJ1-1, with D maybe TRBD1 (6 bases). The CDR3 is 15 amino acids. Trimming pared 0 bases from V and 5 bases from J, leaving 13 bases between. CDR1 and CDR2 from the germline V gene are LGHDT and YNNKEL (reference sequence). CDR3: CASSQEVGAYTEAFF. The CDR3 DNA follows: TGTGCCAGCAGCCAAGAGGTGGGGGCTTATACTGAAGCTTTCTTT.

The count of this clone is one. The V gene is TRBV18, the J gene TRBJ2-7; no clear D gene. The V gene's germline CDR1 is KGHSH and CDR2 LQKENI. The CDR3 loop spans 14 amino acids. The V end was cut by 3 bases, the J end by 6 bases, with 15 bases between. CDR3 protein: CASSPRHDNPEQYV. The CDR3 DNA sequence: TGTGCCAGCTCACCGCGACACGATAATCCCGAGCAGTACGTC.

Only one count was recorded for this clone. The chain joins TRBV5-1 to TRBJ2-5; 8 positions match TRBD2. The CDR3 runs to 14 residues. The germline gives CDR1 SGHRS, CDR2 YFSETQ. The junction had 3 bases not matched to a gene; V was cut back by 4 bases and J by 1 base. CDR3 sequence: CASSPGTSQETQYF. The CDR3 DNA follows: TGCGCCAGCAGCCCGGGGACTAGCCAAGAGACCCAGTACTTC.

The chain recombines TRBV7-2 with TRBJ2-3; tentatively, D is TRBD1 (5 bases). Germline V gene sequence: CDR1 SGHTA, CDR2 FQGNSA. The CDR3 is made up of 15 amino acids. V lost 2 bases, J lost 4 bases, and 13 bases lay in between. The CDR3 DNA reads TGTGCCAGCAGCTTAAACAGGCTACGGGCAGATACGCAGTATTTT. The encoded protein is CASSLNRLRADTQYF.

The chain links TRBV10-2 to TRBJ2-1; TRBD2 agrees at 8 bases. The CDR3 totals 17 residues. V dropped 3 bases and J dropped 0; count of bases not matched to a gene: 7. Germline CDR1 and CDR2: WSHSY and SAAADI. This CDR3 is CASSDPGGGPSYNEQFF. DNA for the CDR3: TGCGCCAGCAGTGACCCCGGGGGGGGGCCCTCCTACAATGAGCAGTTCTTC.

The chain couples TRBV2 to TRBJ1-2, with D possibly being TRBD1 (5 bases). The CDR3 loop spans 14 amino acids. V was clipped by 6 bases and J by 0 bases, with 11 bases between them. The V gene's germline CDR1 is SNHLY and CDR2 FYNNEI. CDR3 coding DNA: TGTGCCAGCAGGGCAGGGCTCTCTAACTATGGCTACACCTTC. It encodes CASRAGLSNYGYTF.

The chain is built from TRBV10-3 and TRBJ2-6; 7 bases match TRBD1. This CDR3 contains 16 residues. V lost 7 bases, J lost 0 bases, and 6 bases stayed unmatched. Germline V CDR1 and CDR2: ENHRY, SYGVKD. CDR3 nucleotide sequence: TGTGCCATCAAGACAGGGACCGACTCTGGGGCCAACGTCCTGACTTTC. Its protein product is CAIKTGTDSGANVLTF.

The rearrangement links TRBV7-3 to TRBJ1-6; D perhaps matches TRBD1 (5 bases). The CDR3 totals 15 residues. Trimming took 4 bases from V and 0 from J, leaving 7 bases between them. CDR1 is SGHTA and CDR2 is FQGTGA in the germline V gene. The CDR3 here is CASSSGHSYNSPLHF. The CDR3, as DNA: TGTGCCAGCAGCTCAGGACACTCCTATAATTCACCCCTCCACTTT.

This sequence joins TRBV28 and TRBJ1-5, with D unclear. The length of the CDR3 is 13 residues. Germline lookup yields CDR1 MDHEN and CDR2 SYDVKM. The V gene lost 6 bases and the J gene lost 11 bases, with 17 bases spanning the gap. In nucleotides, the CDR3 is TGTGCCAGCAGGCTCTTCCGGGAGTGGTCCCAGCATTTT. Its protein is CASRLFREWSQHF.

The chain joins TRBV29-1 to TRBJ1-5; D is uncertain. The V end lost 4 bases, the J end lost 6 bases, and 7 bases lay between the germline ends. This CDR3 has 11 amino acids. Germline V gene sequence: CDR1 SQVTM, CDR2 ANQGSEA. CDR3 sequence reads: CSVGDGQPQHF. In DNA form, the CDR3 reads TGCAGCGTTGGAGACGGTCAGCCCCAGCATTTT.

The rearrangement joins TRBV6-5 to TRBJ2-5; 8 positions match TRBD2. The CDR3 has 14 residues. Germline-derived CDR1 and CDR2 are MNHEY and SVGAGI. The J segment lost 0 bases and the V segment lost 8 bases, leaving 5 bases of the junction unmatched. CDR3 coding DNA: TGTGCCAGCTTTGGACTAGCCGACCAAGAGACCCAGTACTTC. This gives the protein CASFGLADQETQYF.

This chain joins TRBV4-1 and TRBJ2-1; D unclear. In germline, CDR1 is MGHRA, CDR2 YSYEKL. Trimming stripped 1 base from V and 0 bases from J, with 13 bases between. This CDR3 region has 17 residues. CDR3 residues: CASSQGQGHSSYNEQFF. CDR3 nucleotide sequence: TGCGCCAGCAGCCAAGGGCAAGGCCACAGCTCCTACAATGAGCAGTTCTTC.

V and J are TRBV3-1 (or the pseudogene TRBV3-2) and TRBJ1-2; TRBD1 is a possible D gene (5 bases). The germline gives CDR1 LGHDT, CDR2 YNNKEL (reference sequence). This CDR3 region has 15 residues. The V end lost 3 bases, the J end lost 0 bases, and 11 bases lay between the germline ends. CDR3 sequence (DNA): TGTGCCAGCAGCCATAACGGGGGAGCTAACTATGGCTACACCTTC. Translation: CASSHNGGANYGYTF.

The chain has TRBV19 and TRBJ1-4; D uncertain. Per the germline V gene, CDR1 is LNHDA and CDR2 is SQIVND (reference sequence). The CDR3 is 13 amino acids. The V end lost 0 bases, the J end lost 7 bases, and 6 bases lay between the germline ends. CDR3 DNA sequence: TGTGCCAGTAGTATAGAATGGAGTGAAAAACTGTTTTTT. Its protein is CASSIEWSEKLFF.

This clone was observed once. CDR3 region: CASSLFPRDRGGNEKLFF. CDR3 DNA sequence: TGTGCCAGCAGCTTATTCCCCCGGGACAGGGGTGGGAATGAAAAACTGTTTTTT. The chain joins TRBV7-3 to TRBJ1-4; 10 bases match TRBD1. Per the germline V gene, CDR1 is SGHTA and CDR2 is FQGTGA. The CDR3 length is 18 residues. After removal of 2 bases from V and 5 bases from J, the junction contained 11 bases not matched to a gene.

The chain joins TRBV10-2 to TRBJ1-1, with D maybe TRBD1 (6 bases). With 6 bases removed from V and 5 bases from J, the gap between germline ends came to 13 bases. CDR1 and CDR2 (germline): WSHSY, SAAADI. The CDR3 has 13 residues. CDR3 nucleotides: TGCGCCAGCAGCAGCCCAGGGGTGACTGAAGCTTTCTTT. Its translation: CASSSPGVTEAFF.

The rearrangement uses TRBV6-5 and TRBJ2-1; no clear D gene. There are 13 residues in the CDR3. V was clipped by 8 bases and J by 6 bases, with 14 bases between them. Germline V CDR1 and CDR2: MNHEY, SVGAGI. The CDR3 spells CASWSRPGNEQFF. In DNA, the CDR3 is TGTGCCAGCTGGTCTAGGCCCGGCAATGAGCAGTTCTTC.

This chain uses TRBV5-1 with TRBJ1-5; a weak D match, TRBD1 (6 bases). Germline loops: CDR1 SGHRS, CDR2 YFSETQ. Trimming removed 4 bases from V and 7 bases from J, with 18 bases in between. CDR3 length equals 15 residues. CDR3 region: CASSVSPGAGQPQHF. The CDR3 DNA is TGCGCCAGCAGCGTGTCGCCAGGGGCCGGCCAGCCCCAGCATTTT.

The chain has TRBV5-1 and TRBJ2-7, with 9 bases matching TRBD1. The junction had 6 bases not matched to a gene; V was cut back by 4 bases and J by 1 base. CDR1 SGHRS and CDR2 YFSETQ come from the germline V gene. The CDR3 totals 15 residues. CDR3 nucleotide sequence: TGCGCCAGCAGCCCAGGGGGGACAGGGTCCTACGAGCAGTACGTC. It encodes CASSPGGTGSYEQYV.

The chain is built from TRBV11-2 and TRBJ2-3; possibly TRBD2 for D (7 bases). Per germline, CDR1 SGHAT and CDR2 FQNNGV. V lost 5 bases, J lost 3 bases, and 18 bases lay in between. CDR3 length: 16 residues. In nucleotides, the CDR3 is TGTGCCAGCAGCCAAGGGGGGGGGCTAGGGACAGATACGCAGTATTTT. Protein: CASSQGGGLGTDTQYF. Drawing the rest from reference TRBV11-2 and TRBJ2-3, the complete variable domain is EAGVAQSPRYKIIEKRQSVAFWCNPISGHATLYWYQQILGQGPKLLIQFQNNGVVDDSQLPKDRFSAERLKGVDSTLKIQPAKLEDSAVYLCASSQGGGLGTDTQYFGPGTRLTVL.

The CDR3 here is CASRHIQGAGGLGEQYV. CDR3 nucleotides: TGCGCCAGCAGGCACATTCAAGGGGCAGGGGGGCTGGGCGAGCAGTACGTC. V and J are TRBV23-1 and TRBJ2-7; possibly TRBD1 for D (7 bases). TRBV23-1 has ORF status, its function being uncertain. The V and J ends lost 6 bases and 6 bases respectively, with 27 bases between them. This CDR3 has 17 residues.

There are a few counts of this clone. This chain joins TRBV10-3 and TRBJ2-7, with D possibly being TRBD1 (6 bases). The V gene lost 5 bases and the J gene lost 5 bases, with 16 bases spanning the gap. The V gene's germline CDR1 is ENHRY and CDR2 SYGVKD. The CDR3 has 14 amino acids. The CDR3 loop reads CAISLTQGPHEQYF. The CDR3 nucleotides read TGTGCCATCAGTTTAACACAGGGCCCCCACGAGCAGTACTTC.

This clone was seen more than once but under ten times. V is TRBV7-9 and J is TRBJ2-7, with a possible D match to TRBD1 (5 bases). Deletions cut 2 bases from V and 5 bases from J, with 10 bases between. This CDR3 has 13 residues. CDR1 is SEHNR, CDR2 FQNEAQ, per germline (reference sequence). Here the CDR3 DNA reads TGTGCCAGCAGCTTATCAGGGATCAACGAGCAGTACTTC. Its translation is CASSLSGINEQYF.